The 22 T cell receptor beta chains presented below share a single source sample, sequenced in a study of T cells after yellow fever vaccination. One entry per CDR3 protein, called by TCRdb with MiXCR from the 5' RACE reads. The sample includes 150,000 or so distinct CDR3 sequences, around 7% seen only once; the top ten take approximately 2.4%. The sample in question was CD4+ T cells sorted from PBMCs, obtained roughly 5 days after the first yellow fever vaccination. These receptors came from a man aged 18-30 years who received the YFV17D yellow fever vaccine.

The sample holds many counts of this clonotype. The chain has TRBV28 and TRBJ2-7, with a possible D match to TRBD2 (6 bases). The CDR3 has 14 amino acids. Germline assignment: CDR1 MDHEN and CDR2 SYDVKM. V lost 5 bases and J 3 bases, leaving 14 bases between the germline ends. Written as DNA, the CDR3 is TGTGCCAGCAGTCCCGGAGGGGCCCTCTACGAGCAGTACGTC. Protein product: CASSPGGALYEQYV.

The gene calls are TRBV2 and TRBJ1-6, with D perhaps TRBD1 (5 bases). V gave up 3 bases and J gave up 7 bases, with 13 bases separating them. This CDR3 spans 15 amino acids. From germline, CDR1 is SNHLY and CDR2 FYNNEI. This CDR3 is CASSEQGTGNSPLHF. The DNA of the CDR3 is TGTGCCAGCAGTGAGCAGGGAACGGGGAATTCACCCCTCCACTTT.

This clonotype was seen more than once but under ten times. V gene TRBV19 combines with J gene TRBJ1-6; D gene uncertain. The CDR3 length is 13 residues. The V and J ends lost 4 bases and 7 bases respectively, with 8 bases between them. CDR1 LNHDA and CDR2 SQIVND come from the germline V gene (reference sequence). The CDR3 sequence: CASSTLTNSPLHF. CDR3 coding DNA: TGTGCCAGTAGTACACTGACCAATTCACCCCTCCACTTT.

This clonotype was seen ten or more times. The rearrangement links TRBV4-2 to TRBJ1-2, with D uncertain. Germline loops: CDR1 LGHNA, CDR2 YNFKEQ. The ends were cut back, 0 bases at V and 7 bases at J, with 9 bases in the middle. The CDR3 length is 13 residues. The chain's CDR3 is CASSQDREFGYTF. CDR3 sequence (DNA): TGTGCCAGCAGCCAAGATAGAGAGTTTGGCTACACCTTC.

The CDR3 is CASSELANYGYTF. CDR3 DNA: TGTGCCAGCAGTGAACTTGCTAACTATGGCTACACCTTC. The chain recombines TRBV25-1 with TRBJ1-2; no definite D call. The V gene's germline CDR1 is MGHDK and CDR2 SYGVNS. The CDR3 consists of 13 residues. V was trimmed by 2 bases and J by 0 bases, leaving 4 bases between them.

The sample holds a few counts of this clonotype. This chain connects TRBV19 to TRBJ1-1, with 9 positions matching TRBD1. CDR1 is LNHDA and CDR2 is SQIVND in the germline V gene (reference sequence). V was clipped by 3 bases and J by 4 bases; unmatched bases: 6. The CDR3 has 15 amino acids. The CDR3 region is CASSIPTGGGTEAFF. CDR3 nucleotide sequence: TGTGCCAGTAGTATTCCGACAGGGGGTGGCACTGAAGCTTTCTTT.

This clonotype was seen many times. This chain joins TRBV1 and TRBJ1-1. TRBV1 is annotated as a pseudogene. The CDR3 is made up of 17 amino acids. DNA for the CDR3: TGCACCAGCAGCCAAGATCTCTCGGCCAGGATGAACACTGAAGCTTTCTTT. Its translation is CTSSQDLSARMNTEAFF.

On this clonotype: A much larger clonotype is one base distant, so this may be a read error. The chain couples TRBV10-3 to TRBJ2-7; D assignment may be TRBD1 or TRBD2 (6 bases each). The CDR3 totals 16 residues. Germline CDR1 and CDR2: ENHRY and SYGVKD. V was shortened by 1 base and J by 2 bases, with 15 bases between the two germline ends. The CDR3 DNA reads as TGTGCCATCAGTGAGTTGGGGGGCGTTCCGGCCTACGAGCAGTACGTC. This translates into CAISELGGVPAYEQYV.

This clonotype has a count of ten or more. The rearrangement joins TRBV7-2 to TRBJ2-7; D might be TRBD2 (6 bases). The CDR3 is 15 amino acids. Germline V gives CDR1 SGHTA, CDR2 FQGNSA. Trimming cost V 3 bases and J 6 bases, with 18 bases left between them. The DNA for the CDR3 is TGTGCCAGCAGCTTTTCGGCGGGACTCCCAACCGAGCAGTACTTC. Translation gives CASSFSAGLPTEQYF.

The V and J genes are TRBV5-4 and TRBJ1-6, with TRBD1 matching 7 bases. CDR3 length equals 15 residues. Trimming removed 0 bases from V and 3 bases from J; junction bases left unmatched: 0. The germline gives CDR1 SGHNT, CDR2 YYREEE (reference sequence). In nucleotides, the CDR3 is TGTGCCAGCAGCTTGGGACAGGGCTATAATTCACCCCTCCACTTT. It is translated as CASSLGQGYNSPLHF.

The CDR3 is CASARDRESPLHF. CDR3 sequence (DNA): TGCGCCAGCGCCCGGGACAGGGAGTCACCCCTCCACTTT. The rearrangement joins TRBV4-1 to TRBJ1-6, with 9 bases lining up with TRBD1. This CDR3 is 13 amino acids long. Trimming cost V 8 bases and J 10 bases; bases outside gene matches: 6. The germline V gene has CDR1 MGHRA and CDR2 YSYEKL.

V usage is TRBV5-1 and J usage is TRBJ2-2, with D unresolved. Per the germline V gene, CDR1 is SGHRS and CDR2 is YFSETQ. The CDR3 is 16 residues long. V dropped 1 base and J dropped 2 bases, with 12 bases sitting between them. The CDR3 DNA sequence: TGCGCCAGCAGCTTGTTTGCAGCAACTAACACCGGGGAGCTGTTTTTT. Protein product: CASSLFAATNTGELFF.

This clonotype was seen ten or more times. This chain links TRBV20-1 with TRBJ1-6, with D unresolved. This CDR3 comprises 13 residues. Germline CDR1 and CDR2: DFQATT and SNEGSKA (reference sequence). Trimming stripped 0 bases from V and 9 bases from J, with 9 bases between. The CDR3 nucleotides read TGCAGTGCTAGAGAGGTGGCGGGTTCACCCCTCCACTTT. Encoded protein: CSAREVAGSPLHF.

This clonotype has a handful of counts. V and J are TRBV6-6 and TRBJ1-6; a weak D match, TRBD1 (5 bases). Germline-derived CDR1 and CDR2 are MNHNY and SVGAGI (reference sequence). The CDR3 sequence is 12 residues long. Trimming cost V 5 bases and J 10 bases, with 9 bases left between them. The CDR3 region is CASSRDFSPLHF. The CDR3 DNA is TGTGCCAGCAGTCGGGACTTCTCACCCCTCCACTTT.

The sample holds a few counts of this clonotype. This rearrangement joins TRBV18 to TRBJ1-3, with D perhaps matching TRBD1 (6 bases). The CDR3 sequence is 13 residues long. V shed 6 bases and J shed 2 bases, with 8 bases lying between them. CDR1 and CDR2 from the germline V gene are KGHSH and LQKENI. CDR3 DNA: TGTGCCAGCTCGCGGGACACTGGAAACACCATATATTTT. It translates to CASSRDTGNTIYF. Complete variable domain (other parts from reference TRBV18 and TRBJ1-3): NAGVMQNPRHLVRRRGQEARLRCSPMKGHSHVYWYRQLPEEGLKFMVYLQKENIIDESGMPKERFSAEFPKEGPSILRIQQVVRGDSAAYFCASSRDTGNTIYFGEGSWLTVV.

This clonotype was seen a few times. The genes are TRBV2 and TRBJ2-5; 8 bases line up with TRBD2. Germline-derived CDR1 and CDR2 are SNHLY and FYNNEI. With V trimmed by 8 bases and J by 5 bases, 16 bases remained unmatched. The CDR3 contains 16 residues. CDR3 amino acids: CASHGGLRGGPETQYF. For the CDR3, the DNA is TGTGCCAGCCATGGGGGCCTCCGGGGGGGCCCTGAGACCCAGTACTTC.

The sample holds many counts of this clonotype. The rearrangement joins TRBV7-2 to TRBJ2-5; unclear D gene. There are 17 residues in the CDR3. Germline CDR1 is SGHTA and CDR2 is FQGNSA. V lost 1 base and J 1 base, leaving 16 bases between the germline ends. CDR3 DNA: TGTGCCAGCAGCTTAGGTTCGAGCACCCACTCCCAAGAGACCCAGTACTTC. Translated, it gives CASSLGSSTHSQETQYF.

Comment on this clonotype: At one boundary the junction diverges from the germline segment, which might be a read error. The chain has TRBV29-1 and TRBJ2-2; D perhaps matches TRBD2 (5 bases). There are 12 residues in the CDR3. Germline lookup yields CDR1 SQVTM and CDR2 ANQGSEA. The CDR3 sequence is CSVEDVVGEMFF. In nucleotides, the CDR3 is TGCAGCGTTGAAGACGTTGTCGGGGAGATGTTTTTT.

In its sample, this clonotype was seen many times. The J gene is TRBJ1-1, the V gene TRBV5-6; no firm D call. V lost 4 bases, J lost 1 base, and 8 bases lay in between. The CDR3 loop spans 13 amino acids. Germline lookup yields CDR1 SGHDT and CDR2 YYEEEE. The CDR3 sequence is CASSRVRNTEAFF. In DNA, the CDR3 is TGTGCCAGCAGCCGGGTACGGAACACTGAAGCTTTCTTT.

As concerns this clonotype: This may be a read error, as it is one base from a much larger clone. The CDR3: CASSPINTGDLFF. The CDR3 DNA reads as TGTGCCAGCAGCCCTATCAACACCGGGGATCTGTTTTTT. The rearrangement links TRBV12-3 or TRBV12-4 to TRBJ2-2, with D tentatively TRBD2 (5 bases). This CDR3 comprises 13 residues.

This clonotype was seen ten or more times. The chain couples TRBV5-6 to TRBJ2-2; D possibly corresponds to TRBD1 (5 bases). CDR3 length: 16 residues. The germline gives CDR1 SGHDT, CDR2 YYEEEE. Deletions cut 3 bases from V and 0 bases from J, with 12 bases between. CDR3 in amino acids: CASSSYRLANTGELFF. Here the CDR3 DNA reads TGTGCCAGCAGCTCCTACAGGCTCGCGAACACCGGGGAGCTGTTTTTT.

In its sample, this clonotype was seen a few times. The V and J genes are TRBV5-1 and TRBJ2-7, with D perhaps TRBD1 or TRBD2 (6 bases each). Trimming removed 6 bases at V and 3 bases at J, with 25 bases between. Germline CDR1 reads SGHRS; CDR2 reads YFSETQ. CDR3 size: 17 residues. Here the CDR3 reads CASTARDKVEGGYEQYF. The CDR3 region has the DNA TGCGCCAGCACCGCCCGGGACAAGGTGGAGGGAGGCTACGAGCAGTACTTC. Combining the CDR3 with reference TRBV5-1 and TRBJ2-7 gives the whole variable domain KAGVTQTPRYLIKTRGQQVTLSCSPISGHRSVSWYQQTPGQGLQFLFEYFSETQRNKGNFPGRFSGRQFSNSRSEMNVSTLELGDSALYLCASTARDKVEGGYEQYFGPGTRLTVT.